Below, 20 T cell receptor beta chains from the same sample are listed, as sequenced in a study of OX40 agonist ivuxolimab in advanced cancers. Profiled with immunoSEQ multiplex PCR; TCRdb holds only in-frame clones, not every one. The profile covers fewer than 30,000 clones, with 70% to 90% appearing a single time and less than 30% taken by the ten largest. This sample comprised CD4+ or CD8+ T cells sorted from blood, obtained in a trial of the OX40 agonist ivuxolimab. The source is an adult with an advanced solid tumor such as melanoma, head and neck, liver or kidney cancer.

The rearrangement links TRBV5-1 to TRBJ2-1; 7 bases match TRBD1. The ends lost 3 bases at V and 0 bases at J; junction bases unmatched: 3. Germline V gives CDR1 SGHRS, CDR2 YFSETQ. The CDR3 extends over 15 amino acids. CDR3 loop: CASSSWTGSYNEQFF. The CDR3 DNA is TGCGCCAGCAGCTCATGGACAGGCTCCTACAATGAGCAGTTCTTC.

The chain is built from TRBV10-1 and TRBJ2-3, with 14 bases matching TRBD2. Germline trimming cut 0 bases from V and 4 bases from J; bases unmatched to any gene: 3. Looked up from germline, CDR1 is WNHNN and CDR2 is SYGVQD (reference sequence). The CDR3 loop spans 17 amino acids. The CDR3: CASSESGLAGVADTQYF. CDR3 nucleotide sequence: TGCGCCAGCAGTGAGTCGGGACTAGCGGGAGTCGCAGATACGCAGTATTTT.

J is TRBJ2-1 and V is TRBV19; TRBD1 agrees at 8 bases. CDR1 is LNHDA and CDR2 is SQIVND in the germline V gene (reference sequence). The CDR3 runs 15 residues. V shed 3 bases and J 2 bases; nucleotides not matched to a gene: 3. This chain's CDR3 is CASSIAGQAYNEQFF. In nucleotides, the CDR3 is TGTGCCAGTAGTATTGCGGGACAGGCCTACAATGAGCAGTTCTTC.

The J gene is TRBJ2-7, the V gene TRBV2; possibly TRBD1 for D (5 bases). V lost 1 base and J 0 bases, leaving 10 bases between the germline ends. Germline assignment: CDR1 SNHLY and CDR2 FYNNEI. The length of the CDR3 is 15 residues. The CDR3 sequence is CASSEEAGPSYEQYF. The CDR3 DNA reads as TGTGCCAGCAGTGAAGAGGCAGGGCCCTCCTACGAGCAGTACTTC.

CDR3 in DNA: TGTGCCAGCAGGATGGGGGGGCCCGGGGAGCTGTTTTTT. Protein sequence: CASRMGGPGELFF. The V gene is TRBV6-1, the J gene TRBJ2-2; possibly TRBD2 for D (7 bases). Trimming took off 6 bases at V and 6 bases at J, with 11 bases between the two ends. The CDR3 consists of 13 residues. Germline assignment: CDR1 MNHNS and CDR2 SASEGT.

Comments on this clone: The sample holds other DNA sequences that translate to the same CDR3. The chain is built from TRBV11-2 and TRBJ2-7, with D possibly TRBD1 on 7 matching bases. The CDR3 runs 15 residues. Trimming stripped 3 bases from V and 0 bases from J, with 12 bases between. CDR1 and CDR2 from the germline V gene are SGHAT and FQNNGV. The CDR3 nucleotides read TGTGCCAGCAGCTTCGGGGGACAGAGCTCCTACGAGCAGTACTTC. Translated: CASSFGGQSSYEQYF.

The V call is TRBV11-2, the J call TRBJ1-1; D is undetermined. The CDR3 has 13 amino acids. Per the germline V gene, CDR1 is SGHAT and CDR2 is FQNNGV. Trimming cost V 6 bases and J 0 bases, with 8 bases left between them. For the CDR3, the DNA is TGTGCCAGCAGTTTTAATATGAACACTGAAGCTTTCTTT. It is translated as CASSFNMNTEAFF.

This clone was picked up one time. The chain couples TRBV7-6 to TRBJ1-3, with D possibly matching TRBD1 (6 bases). Trimming removed 2 bases from V and 7 bases from J, with 12 bases in between. The CDR3 totals 14 residues. The germline V gene has CDR1 SGHVS and CDR2 FNYEAQ. The CDR3 DNA is TGTGCCAGCAGCTTACTCGGACAGCGGAACACCATATATTTT. It translates to CASSLLGQRNTIYF.

The V call is TRBV5-5, the J call TRBJ1-5; TRBD1 is a possible D gene (5 bases). CDR3 length: 14 amino acids. Trimming took off 6 bases at V and 5 bases at J, with 15 bases between the two ends. CDR1 SGHKS and CDR2 YYEKEE come from the germline V gene (reference sequence). The CDR3 DNA follows: TGTGCCAGCATGAGGGGTATAGCATATCAGCCCCAGCATTTT. Encoded protein: CASMRGIAYQPQHF. Full variable domain (rest looked up from reference TRBV5-5 and TRBJ1-5): DAGVTQSPTHLIKTRGQQVTLRCSPISGHKSVSWYQQVLGQGPQFIFQYYEKEERGRGNFPDRFSARQFPNYSSELNVNALLLGDSALYLCASMRGIAYQPQHFGDGTRLSIL.

The chain employs TRBV28 and TRBJ2-5; 7 bases fit TRBD1. Trimming at V came to 7 bases and at J to 5 bases, leaving 10 bases not matched to a gene. Per the germline V gene, CDR1 is MDHEN and CDR2 is SYDVKM. The CDR3 spans 14 residues. The CDR3 loop is CASTLTGTKETQYF. CDR3 DNA sequence: TGTGCCAGCACACTGACAGGGACCAAGGAGACCCAGTACTTC.

The rearrangement uses TRBV5-1 and TRBJ2-7; D is perhaps TRBD1 (6 bases). CDR1 is SGHRS, CDR2 YFSETQ, per germline. The ends were cut back, 7 bases at V and 0 bases at J, with 14 bases in the middle. This CDR3 spans 14 amino acids. The CDR3, as DNA: TGCGCCAGCGGACCGGGACATAACTCCTACGAGCAGTACTTC. Residues: CASGPGHNSYEQYF.

The chain employs TRBV28 and TRBJ1-5; a possible D gene is TRBD1 (5 bases). The V and J ends lost 1 base and 3 bases respectively, with 7 bases between them. The CDR3 runs 14 residues. From germline, CDR1 is MDHEN and CDR2 SYDVKM. CDR3 DNA: TGTGCCAGCAGTTTATCCAGGGACAATCAGCCCCAGCATTTT. This gives the protein CASSLSRDNQPQHF. Using reference TRBV28 and TRBJ1-5 for the parts outside the CDR3, the full variable domain is DVKVTQSSRYLVKRTGEKVFLECVQDMDHENMFWYRQDPGLGLRLIYFSYDVKMKEKGDIPEGYSVSREKKERFSLILESASTNQTSMYLCASSLSRDNQPQHFGDGTRLSIL.

The chain joins TRBV19 to TRBJ1-5; D not resolved. CDR3 length: 15 residues. Germline-derived CDR1 and CDR2 are LNHDA and SQIVND (reference sequence). V dropped 3 bases and J dropped 2 bases, with 11 bases sitting between them. The CDR3 sequence: CASSISDAGNQPQHF. The CDR3 coding sequence is TGTGCCAGTAGTATCTCGGACGCGGGCAATCAGCCCCAGCATTTT.

This chain connects TRBV11-2 to TRBJ2-7, with D hard to call. This CDR3 is built from 13 residues. CDR1 and CDR2 from the germline V gene are SGHAT and FQNNGV. Trimming stripped 1 base from V and 1 base from J, with 5 bases between. The CDR3 DNA is TGTGCCAGCAGCTTAGCCGGTTCCTACGAGCAGTACTTC. As protein: CASSLAGSYEQYF.

The chain carries TRBV9 and TRBJ2-7, with D unresolved. Per germline, CDR1 SGDLS and CDR2 YYNGEE. The V gene lost 2 bases and the J gene lost 3 bases, with 15 bases spanning the gap. This CDR3 is built from 15 residues. The CDR3 DNA sequence: TGTGCCAGCAGCGTGGGTTTAGGGTACGGCTACGAGCAGTACTTC. Translated: CASSVGLGYGYEQYF.

The genes are TRBV30 and TRBJ1-2; D possibly corresponds to TRBD1 (5 bases). Germline V gene sequence: CDR1 GTSNPN, CDR2 SVGIG (reference sequence). Trimming shortened V by 4 bases and J by 4 bases, and 13 bases separated the two germline ends. CDR3 length: 13 residues. The CDR3 DNA reads TGTGCCTGGAACTGGGAGGGGCCCTATGGCTACACCTTC. Its translation is CAWNWEGPYGYTF.

The chain combines TRBV7-9 with TRBJ2-7; 7 bases map to TRBD2. Germline trimming cut 3 bases from V and 6 bases from J; bases unmatched to any gene: 5. The CDR3 is made up of 13 amino acids. CDR1 and CDR2 from the germline V gene are SEHNR and FQNEAQ (reference sequence). The CDR3 is CASSLGGRVEQYF. The CDR3 DNA reads TGTGCCAGCAGCTTGGGCGGGAGAGTCGAGCAGTACTTC.

This rearrangement joins TRBV19 to TRBJ1-4; D remains ambiguous. With 3 bases removed from V and 7 bases from J, the gap between germline ends came to 12 bases. Per the germline V gene, CDR1 is LNHDA and CDR2 is SQIVND (reference sequence). CDR3 length equals 14 residues. The CDR3 region has the DNA TGTGCCAGTAGTATCGGCCCGGCCAGTGAAAAACTGTTTTTT. It yields the protein CASSIGPASEKLFF. Combining the CDR3 with reference TRBV19 and TRBJ1-4 gives the whole variable domain DGGITQSPKYLFRKEGQNVTLSCEQNLNHDAMYWYRQDPGQGLRLIYYSQIVNDFQKGDIAEGYSVSREKKESFPLTVTSAQKNPTAFYLCASSIGPASEKLFFGSGTQLSVL.

A single count supports this clone. The CDR3 region has the DNA TGTGCCAGCAGCCCCGGAGGGTATAACACTGAAGCTTTCTTT. Protein product: CASSPGGYNTEAFF. The genes are TRBV6-5 and TRBJ1-1; D is undetermined. The V end lost 6 bases, the J end lost 2 bases, and 13 bases lay between the germline ends. From germline, CDR1 is MNHEY and CDR2 SVGAGI. The CDR3 extends over 14 amino acids.

This clone appeared once. The chain combines TRBV7-9 with TRBJ1-1; D call uncertain. V lost 3 bases to trimming and J lost 1 base, with 6 bases between them. The CDR3 is 13 amino acids. Germline V gives CDR1 SEHNR, CDR2 FQNEAQ (reference sequence). The CDR3 region has the DNA TGTGCCAGCAGCTTTGAGCAGAACACTGAAGCTTTCTTT. Translating gives CASSFEQNTEAFF. Complete variable domain (other parts from reference TRBV7-9 and TRBJ1-1): DTGVSQNPRHKITKRGQNVTFRCDPISEHNRLYWYRQTLGQGPEFLTYFQNEAQLEKSRLLSDRFSAERPKGSFSTLEIQRTEQGDSAMYLCASSFEQNTEAFFGQGTRLTVV.